These 19 T cell receptor beta chains were all obtained from the same sample, sequenced in a study of blood T cell repertoires in COVID-19. Libraries were prepared by immunoSEQ multiplex PCR; TCRdb keeps only in-frame clonotypes and omits some of them. This sample has roughly 44,000 clones, with 70% to 90% found just once. Material: peripheral blood. The source is a man of 80 years or more with acute or convalescent COVID-19.

The gene calls are TRBV12-3 or TRBV12-4 and TRBJ1-1, with a possible D match to TRBD1 (6 bases). The CDR3 spans 12 residues. The germline V and J ends were trimmed by 5 bases and 7 bases, with 11 bases remaining between them. CDR3 DNA: TGTGCCAGCAGTCCACAGGGACATGAAGCTTTCTTT. It encodes CASSPQGHEAFF.

The chain employs TRBV5-1 and TRBJ2-2; possibly TRBD2 for D (6 bases). The CDR3 is 16 amino acids. V was cut by 0 bases and J by 5 bases, with 14 bases left in between. In germline, CDR1 is SGHRS, CDR2 YFSETQ. The CDR3 protein is CASSLASGVVTGELFF. DNA of the CDR3: TGCGCCAGCAGCTTGGCCTCGGGGGTGGTAACCGGGGAGCTGTTTTTT.

V and J are TRBV27 and TRBJ1-4; TRBD1 is a possible D gene (6 bases). Per the germline V gene, CDR1 is MNHEY and CDR2 is SMNVEV (reference sequence). There are 13 residues in the CDR3. The V end was cut by 10 bases, the J end by 8 bases, with 17 bases between. In DNA, the CDR3 is TGTGCCATCTTAGGGGGAGTACGAGAAAAACTGTTTTTT. It translates to CAILGGVREKLFF.

This chain joins TRBV18 and TRBJ2-7, with TRBD1 matching over 8 bases. The V and J ends lost 3 bases and 2 bases, in that order; junction bases with no gene match: 3. The CDR3 loop spans 14 amino acids. Germline CDR1 is KGHSH and CDR2 is LQKENI. In DNA form, the CDR3 reads TGTGCCAGCTCACCGGGACAGGCCGCCTACGAGCAGTACTTC. Translating gives CASSPGQAAYEQYF.

The chain carries TRBV7-9 and TRBJ2-3; D unresolved. Trimming left V 8 bases short and J 4 bases short, with 19 bases between. The CDR3 contains 15 residues. CDR1 and CDR2 from the germline V gene are SEHNR and FQNEAQ (reference sequence). The CDR3 here is CASAMQAPGSDTQYF. CDR3 bases: TGTGCCAGCGCAATGCAGGCCCCAGGTTCAGATACGCAGTATTTT.

The chain is built from TRBV30 and TRBJ1-2; tentatively, D is TRBD1 (6 bases). Trimming took off 0 bases at V and 4 bases at J, with 12 bases between the two ends. Germline CDR1 is GTSNPN and CDR2 is SVGIG (reference sequence). There are 14 residues in the CDR3. The CDR3 nucleotides read TGTGCCTGGAGTGTAGGGGGGGCCAGCTATGGCTACACCTTC. It codes for CAWSVGGASYGYTF.

This chain connects TRBV19 to TRBJ2-7; tentative D call: TRBD1 (5 bases). Trimming removed 5 bases at V and 4 bases at J, with 9 bases between. This CDR3 has 12 residues. Germline CDR1 and CDR2: LNHDA and SQIVND (reference sequence). The chain's CDR3 is CASSGTGYEQYF. The CDR3 DNA is TGTGCCAGTAGTGGTACAGGTTACGAGCAGTACTTC.

The rearrangement links TRBV9 to TRBJ1-2; 11 nucleotides align to TRBD1. The junction had 14 bases not matched to a gene; V was cut back by 3 bases and J by 4 bases. The CDR3 length is 18 residues. Germline V CDR1 and CDR2: SGDLS, YYNGEE. The CDR3 DNA is TGTGCCAGCAGCGCGGACCGGGACAGGGGGTGGTTGAGCTATGGCTACACCTTC. It encodes CASSADRDRGWLSYGYTF.

The CDR3 spells CASSDAGRETIQYF. CDR3 coding DNA: TGTGCCAGCAGTGATGCCGGCAGGGAAACCATACAGTACTTC. This rearrangement joins TRBV6-1 to TRBJ2-7; D perhaps matches TRBD1 (5 bases). The length of the CDR3 is 14 residues. V was clipped by 3 bases and J by 10 bases, with 19 bases between them. The germline gives CDR1 MNHNS, CDR2 SASEGT.

V gene TRBV5-1 combines with J gene TRBJ1-6; 10 positions match TRBD1. The V and J ends lost 1 base and 2 bases, in that order; junction bases with no gene match: 3. Germline CDR1 is SGHRS and CDR2 is YFSETQ. This CDR3 comprises 17 residues. This CDR3 is CASSLTGTGAYNSPLHF. The DNA of the CDR3 is TGCGCCAGCAGCTTGACTGGGACAGGGGCCTATAATTCACCCCTCCACTTT.

The rearrangement joins TRBV3-1 (or the pseudogene TRBV3-2) to TRBJ2-1; D remains unclear. Looked up from germline, CDR1 is LGHDT and CDR2 is YNNKEL (reference sequence). CDR3 size: 15 residues. V gave up 5 bases and J gave up 1 base, with 12 bases separating them. The CDR3 sequence is CASSSRLYSYNEQFF. CDR3 DNA: TGTGCCAGCAGCTCCCGACTGTATTCCTACAATGAGCAGTTCTTC.

The table lists this clone with a few counts. The V gene is TRBV5-6, the J gene TRBJ2-7, with no clear D. Trimming cost V 0 bases and J 1 base, with 11 bases left between them. This CDR3 region has 15 residues. Germline V CDR1 and CDR2: SGHDT, YYEEEE. The CDR3 loop reads CASSLESQVSYEQYF. DNA of the CDR3: TGTGCCAGCAGCTTGGAGAGTCAGGTATCCTACGAGCAGTACTTC. Full variable domain (rest looked up from reference TRBV5-6 and TRBJ2-7): DAGVTQSPTHLIKTRGQQVTLRCSPKSGHDTVSWYQQALGQGPQFIFQYYEEEERQRGNFPDRFSGHQFPNYSSELNVNALLLGDSALYLCASSLESQVSYEQYFGPGTRLTVT.

Notes on this clone: Other nucleotide sequences from this sample produce the same CDR3. The V call is TRBV18, the J call TRBJ1-2, with D perhaps matching TRBD1 (6 bases). The germline CDR1 and CDR2 sequences are KGHSH and LQKENI. V was clipped by 3 bases and J by 3 bases, with 8 bases between them. The CDR3 contains 13 residues. The CDR3 DNA reads as TGTGCCAGCTCACCGACAGGAGACTATGGCTACACCTTC. It translates to CASSPTGDYGYTF.

This CDR3 is CASSPDIQVFYGYTF. For the CDR3, the DNA is TGTGCCAGCAGTCCTGATATACAGGTGTTCTATGGCTACACCTTC. The chain links TRBV6-5 to TRBJ1-2; D is perhaps TRBD1 (5 bases). V was trimmed by 5 bases and J by 4 bases, leaving 17 bases between them. Germline V gene sequence: CDR1 MNHEY, CDR2 SVGAGI. This CDR3 contains 15 residues.

The sample holds a few counts of this clone. The V and J genes are TRBV6-5 and TRBJ2-2; D gene unclear. The germline V gene has CDR1 MNHEY and CDR2 SVGAGI. The V end lost 4 bases, the J end lost 1 base, and 13 bases lay between the germline ends. The CDR3 length is 16 residues. The DNA of the CDR3 is TGTGCCAGCAGTTCCCTGGGTCCAGGGAACACCGGGGAGCTGTTTTTT. The encoded protein is CASSSLGPGNTGELFF.

In its sample, this clone was seen a few times. V is TRBV19 and J is TRBJ1-2, with D possibly TRBD1 on 6 matching bases. V was clipped by 7 bases and J by 5 bases, with 17 bases between them. The CDR3 totals 14 residues. Germline loops: CDR1 LNHDA, CDR2 SQIVND (reference sequence). The DNA for the CDR3 is TGTGCCAGTACCCCGACAGGTCAACGTTATGGCTACACCTTC. Translating it yields CASTPTGQRYGYTF.

The J gene is TRBJ1-5, the V gene TRBV6-5; unclear D gene. From germline, CDR1 is MNHEY and CDR2 SVGAGI. Trimming removed 8 bases from V and 6 bases from J, with 11 bases in between. The CDR3 length is 12 residues. The CDR3, as DNA: TGTGCCAGCGCGGGGTTAGCTCAGCCCCAGCATTTT. Translation: CASAGLAQPQHF.

The chain couples TRBV29-1 to TRBJ1-1; no firm D call. Trimming removed 7 bases from V and 1 base from J, with 19 bases in between. This CDR3 region has 15 residues. Germline V lookup: CDR1 SQVTM, CDR2 ANQGSEA. CDR3 sequence: CSAQYHHSRNTEAFF. The CDR3 nucleotides read TGCAGCGCTCAATACCACCACAGTAGGAACACTGAAGCTTTCTTT. The variable domain in full, with the rest retrieved from reference TRBV29-1 and TRBJ1-1, is SAVISQKPSRDICQRGTSLTIQCQVDSQVTMMFWYRQQPGQSLTLIATANQGSEATYESGFVIDKFPISRPNLTFSTLTVSNMSPEDSSIYLCSAQYHHSRNTEAFFGQGTRLTVV.

The chain recombines TRBV6-5 with TRBJ1-2; 7 bases agree with TRBD1. The V and J ends lost 5 bases and 2 bases, in that order; junction bases with no gene match: 2. Germline CDR1 reads MNHEY; CDR2 reads SVGAGI. There are 13 residues in the CDR3. The CDR3 bases are TGTGCCAGCAGTCACAGGGGAAACTATGGCTACACCTTC. Protein sequence: CASSHRGNYGYTF.